These T cell receptor beta chains were read from a single sample in a study of identical twins. MiXCR, applied by TCRdb to the 5' RACE reads, yields one record per CDR3 protein. The table has 1.5 million to 2 million distinct CDR3 sequences, less than 35% seen once. Specimen: cord blood. All receptors derive from a newborn girl in good health. The CDR3 runs from the conserved cysteine through the conserved F or W. The size entry is marked missing in some rows and otherwise reads once, few, many or a size class.

v_gene: TRBV12-3/TRBV12-4
abundance: many
CDR3aa: CASSLGTSGRNEQFF

v_gene: TRBV4-2
abundance: .
CDR3aa: CASSQDPTRTSGRYTQYF

v_gene: TRBV11-2
abundance: .
CDR3aa: CASSRRSGGGSYNEQFF

v_gene: TRBV6-1
abundance: .
CDR3aa: CASSGRLGAAPGELFF

v_gene: TRBV12-3/TRBV12-4
abundance: many
CDR3aa: CASSPGRFYNEQFF

v_gene: TRBV6-5
abundance: few
CDR3aa: CASSWTGGYNEQYF

v_gene: TRBV27
abundance: many
CDR3aa: CASSLYPNYGYTF

v_gene: TRBV12-3/TRBV12-4
abundance: few
CDR3aa: CASSSPAGYQNIQYF

v_gene: TRBV13
abundance: .
CDR3aa: CASRSPDGTGELFF

v_gene: TRBV6-6
abundance: .
CDR3aa: CASSYPTGTTDTQYF

v_gene: TRBV11-2
abundance: once
CDR3aa: CASGLIRGRPTGELFF

v_gene: TRBV6-1
abundance: .
CDR3aa: CASSEALGGAGEQYF

v_gene: TRBV12-3/TRBV12-4
abundance: .
CDR3aa: CASSSPSTGSGYEQYF

v_gene: TRBV27
abundance: few
CDR3aa: CASTLLGQGYGYTF

v_gene: TRBV7-9
abundance: few
CDR3aa: CASSIWTGSNEQYF

v_gene: TRBV12-5
abundance: many
CDR3aa: CASGPPPGTSAYNEQFF

v_gene: TRBV3-1
abundance: .
CDR3aa: CANSQDISGDPNEQFF

v_gene: TRBV6-6
abundance: few
CDR3aa: CASSDVRGRRNQPQHF

v_gene: TRBV4-1
abundance: few
CDR3aa: CASSPMGLAANEQYF

v_gene: TRBV20-1
abundance: .
CDR3aa: CSPTGTSGSRAYYEQYF

v_gene: TRBV12-3/TRBV12-4
abundance: .
CDR3aa: CASSWRGSYEQYF

v_gene: TRBV6-6
abundance: few
CDR3aa: CASSPPGRSDNEQFF

v_gene: TRBV5-1
abundance: .
CDR3aa: CASSFPDRVPQETQYF

v_gene: TRBV12-3/TRBV12-4
abundance: many
CDR3aa: CASSTGTGLNQPQHF

v_gene: TRBV5-1
abundance: .
CDR3aa: CASSLRAGTSGYNEQFF

v_gene: TRBV20-1
abundance: few
CDR3aa: CSADQLAGEQFF

v_gene: TRBV7-8
abundance: .
CDR3aa: CARSLARLAGNNEQFF

v_gene: TRBV6-1
abundance: .
CDR3aa: CASSALENTEQFF

v_gene: TRBV20-1
abundance: .
CDR3aa: CSARLAGGHDIQYF

v_gene: TRBV4-1
abundance: few
CDR3aa: CASSPNSGSKDTDTQYF

v_gene: TRBV20-1
abundance: .
CDR3aa: CSARDRRGQGEKLFF

v_gene: TRBV6-2/TRBV6-3
abundance: few
CDR3aa: CASGPPGQGTEKLFF

v_gene: TRBV10-3
abundance: few
CDR3aa: CAISDPPVGDTQYF

v_gene: TRBV12-3/TRBV12-4
abundance: few
CDR3aa: CASTSGGGDNQPQHF

v_gene: TRBV7-2
abundance: many
CDR3aa: CASSLGQGRTEAFF

v_gene: TRBV10-3
abundance: .
CDR3aa: CASRREASNQPQHF

v_gene: TRBV27
abundance: few
CDR3aa: CASSPIGGQDLNYGYTF

v_gene: TRBV28
abundance: few
CDR3aa: CASSLGSWGRNEQYF

v_gene: TRBV23-1
abundance: once
CDR3aa: CASSHRPPFYNEQFF

v_gene: TRBV19
abundance: few
CDR3aa: CASSTPGSVYNEQFF

v_gene: TRBV27
abundance: few
CDR3aa: CASSRPRDTEAFF

v_gene: TRBV9
abundance: .
CDR3aa: CASSVTPSGGAYNEQFF

v_gene: TRBV7-2
abundance: many
CDR3aa: CASSLGLAAETQYF

v_gene: TRBV5-5
abundance: .
CDR3aa: CASSYLRTATYEQYF

v_gene: TRBV6-5
abundance: .
CDR3aa: CASSSGRLGTDTQYF

v_gene: TRBV30
abundance: few
CDR3aa: CAWKPGPQRNIQYF